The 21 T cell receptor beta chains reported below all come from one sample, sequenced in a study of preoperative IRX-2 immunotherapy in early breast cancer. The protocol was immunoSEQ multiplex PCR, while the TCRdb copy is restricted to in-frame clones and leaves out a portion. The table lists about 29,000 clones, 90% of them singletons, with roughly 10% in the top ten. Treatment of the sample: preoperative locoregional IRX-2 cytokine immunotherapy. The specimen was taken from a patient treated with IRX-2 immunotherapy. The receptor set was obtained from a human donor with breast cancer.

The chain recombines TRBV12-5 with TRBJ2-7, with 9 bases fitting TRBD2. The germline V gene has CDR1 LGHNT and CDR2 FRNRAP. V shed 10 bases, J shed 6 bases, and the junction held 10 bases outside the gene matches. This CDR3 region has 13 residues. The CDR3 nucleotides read TGTGCTACTCACGTAGCGGGAGAGATCGAGCAGTACTTC. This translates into CATHVAGEIEQYF.

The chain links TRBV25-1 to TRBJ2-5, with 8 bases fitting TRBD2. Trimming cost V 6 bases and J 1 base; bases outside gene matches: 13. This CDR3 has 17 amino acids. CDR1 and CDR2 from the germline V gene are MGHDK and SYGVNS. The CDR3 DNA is TGTGCCAGCAGCTCCCCCCGCGGCGGGGGGTTCCAAGAGACCCAGTACTTC. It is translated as CASSSPRGGGFQETQYF.

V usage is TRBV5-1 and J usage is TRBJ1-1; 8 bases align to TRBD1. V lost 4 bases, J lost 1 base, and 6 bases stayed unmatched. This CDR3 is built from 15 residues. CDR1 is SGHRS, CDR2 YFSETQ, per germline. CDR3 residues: CASSITGTGNTEAFF. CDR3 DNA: TGCGCCAGCAGCATAACCGGGACAGGGAACACTGAAGCTTTCTTT.

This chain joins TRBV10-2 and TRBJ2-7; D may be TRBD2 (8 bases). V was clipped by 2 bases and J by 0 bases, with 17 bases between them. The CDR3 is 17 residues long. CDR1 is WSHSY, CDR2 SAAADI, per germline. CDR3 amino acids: CASSEPVAGQNSYEQYF. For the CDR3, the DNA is TGCGCCAGCAGTGAGCCCGTAGCGGGACAGAACTCCTACGAGCAGTACTTC.

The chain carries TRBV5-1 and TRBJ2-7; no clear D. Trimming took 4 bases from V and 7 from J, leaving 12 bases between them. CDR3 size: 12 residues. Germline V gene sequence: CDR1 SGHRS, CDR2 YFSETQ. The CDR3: CASSTDPTEQYF. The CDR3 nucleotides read TGCGCCAGCAGCACGGACCCAACAGAGCAGTACTTC.

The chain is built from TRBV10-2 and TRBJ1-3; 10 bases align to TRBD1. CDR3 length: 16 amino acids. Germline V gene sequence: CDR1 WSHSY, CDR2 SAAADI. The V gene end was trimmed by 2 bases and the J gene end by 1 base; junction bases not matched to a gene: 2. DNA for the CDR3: TGCGCCAGCAGTGAGGGGACAGGGGAATCTGGAAACACCATATATTTT. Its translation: CASSEGTGESGNTIYF.

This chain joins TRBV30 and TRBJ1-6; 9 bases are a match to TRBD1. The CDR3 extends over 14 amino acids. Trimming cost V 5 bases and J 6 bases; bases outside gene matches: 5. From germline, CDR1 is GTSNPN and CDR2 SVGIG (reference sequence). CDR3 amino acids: CAWDPGQGNSPLHF. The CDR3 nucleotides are TGTGCCTGGGATCCGGGACAGGGTAATTCACCCCTCCACTTT.

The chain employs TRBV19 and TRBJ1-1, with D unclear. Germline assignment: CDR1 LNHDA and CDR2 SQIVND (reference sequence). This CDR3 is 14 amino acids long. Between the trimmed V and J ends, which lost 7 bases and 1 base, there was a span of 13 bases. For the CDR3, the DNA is TGTGCCAGTATGGTAGGGCGAGGGAACACTGAAGCTTTCTTT. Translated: CASMVGRGNTEAFF.

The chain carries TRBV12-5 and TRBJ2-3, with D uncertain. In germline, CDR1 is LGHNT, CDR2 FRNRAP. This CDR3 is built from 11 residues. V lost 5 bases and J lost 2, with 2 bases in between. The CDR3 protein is CASGLTDTQYF. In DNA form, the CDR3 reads TGTGCTAGTGGTCTCACAGATACGCAGTATTTT.

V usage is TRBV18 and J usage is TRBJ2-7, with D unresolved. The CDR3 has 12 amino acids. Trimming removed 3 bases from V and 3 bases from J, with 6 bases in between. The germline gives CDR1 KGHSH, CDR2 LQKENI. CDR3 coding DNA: TGTGCCAGCTCACCGACCGGCTACGAGCAGTACTTC. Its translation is CASSPTGYEQYF.

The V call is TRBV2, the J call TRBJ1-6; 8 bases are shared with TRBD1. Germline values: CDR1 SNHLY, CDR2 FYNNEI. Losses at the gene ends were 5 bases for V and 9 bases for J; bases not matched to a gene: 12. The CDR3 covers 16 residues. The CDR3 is CASSPEQGDFGSPLHF. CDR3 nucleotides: TGTGCCAGCAGTCCTGAACAGGGGGATTTTGGTTCACCCCTCCACTTT.

The CDR3 nucleotides are TGTGCCAGCTCACCACCGTCCGGACTCGGGTATGGCTACACCTTC. Translating it yields CASSPPSGLGYGYTF. J is TRBJ1-2 and V is TRBV18; D uncertain. V dropped 0 bases and J dropped 5 bases, with 13 bases sitting between them. The length of the CDR3 is 15 residues. Germline assignment: CDR1 KGHSH and CDR2 LQKENI.

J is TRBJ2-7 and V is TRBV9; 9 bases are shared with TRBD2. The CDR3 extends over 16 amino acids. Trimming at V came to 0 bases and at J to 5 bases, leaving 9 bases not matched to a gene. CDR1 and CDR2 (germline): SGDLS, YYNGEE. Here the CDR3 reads CASSVATGLAYHEQYF. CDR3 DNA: TGTGCCAGCAGCGTAGCTACGGGACTAGCATACCACGAGCAGTACTTC.

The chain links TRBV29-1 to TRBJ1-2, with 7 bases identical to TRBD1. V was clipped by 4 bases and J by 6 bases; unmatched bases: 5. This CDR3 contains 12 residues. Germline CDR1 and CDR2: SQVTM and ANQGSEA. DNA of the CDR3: TGCAGCGTTGGTGGGGACAGTCATGGCTACACCTTC. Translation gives CSVGGDSHGYTF.

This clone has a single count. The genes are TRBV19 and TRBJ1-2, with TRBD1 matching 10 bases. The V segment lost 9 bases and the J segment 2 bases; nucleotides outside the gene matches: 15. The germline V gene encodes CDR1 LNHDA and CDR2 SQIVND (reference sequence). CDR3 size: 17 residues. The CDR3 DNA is TGTGCCAGCACAAGCCGAGCCGGGACAGGGGAAAACTATGGCTACACCTTC. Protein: CASTSRAGTGENYGYTF.

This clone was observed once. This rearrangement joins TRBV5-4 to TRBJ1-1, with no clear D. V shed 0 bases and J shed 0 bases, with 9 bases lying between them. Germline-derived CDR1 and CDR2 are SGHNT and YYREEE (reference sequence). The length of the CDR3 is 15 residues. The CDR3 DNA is TGTGCCAGCAGCTTGGATCCGGGGATGAACACTGAAGCTTTCTTT. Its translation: CASSLDPGMNTEAFF.

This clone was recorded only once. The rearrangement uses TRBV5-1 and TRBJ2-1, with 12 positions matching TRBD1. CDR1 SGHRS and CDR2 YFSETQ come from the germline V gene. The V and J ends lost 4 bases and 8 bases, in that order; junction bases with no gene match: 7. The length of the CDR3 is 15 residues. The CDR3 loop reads CASSPGTGGWDEQFF. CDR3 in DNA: TGCGCCAGCAGCCCCGGGACAGGGGGCTGGGATGAGCAGTTCTTC. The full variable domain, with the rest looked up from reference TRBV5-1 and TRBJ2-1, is KAGVTQTPRYLIKTRGQQVTLSCSPISGHRSVSWYQQTPGQGLQFLFEYFSETQRNKGNFPGRFSGRQFSNSRSEMNVSTLELGDSALYLCASSPGTGGWDEQFFGPGTRLTVL.

Here the CDR3 reads CAMARDREVGQPQHF. The CDR3 nucleotides are TGTGCCATGGCCCGGGACAGGGAGGTAGGTCAGCCCCAGCATTTT. The J gene is TRBJ1-5, the V gene TRBV5-4, with 9 bases lining up with TRBD1. Germline V lookup: CDR1 SGHNT, CDR2 YYREEE (reference sequence). This CDR3 comprises 15 residues. V was pared by 9 bases and J by 6 bases, with 13 bases of the junction left unmatched.

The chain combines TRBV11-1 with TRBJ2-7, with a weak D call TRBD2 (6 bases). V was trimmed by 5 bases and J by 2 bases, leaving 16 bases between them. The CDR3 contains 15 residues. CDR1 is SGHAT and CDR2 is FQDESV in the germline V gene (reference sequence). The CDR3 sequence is CASSPLLAVAYEQYF. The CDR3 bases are TGTGCCAGCAGCCCCCTCTTAGCGGTTGCCTACGAGCAGTACTTC. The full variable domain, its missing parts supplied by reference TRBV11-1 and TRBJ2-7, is EAEVAQSPRYKITEKSQAVAFWCDPISGHATLYWYRQILGQGPELLVQFQDESVVDDSQLPKDRFSAERLKGVDSTLKIQPAELGDSAMYLCASSPLLAVAYEQYFGPGTRLTVT.

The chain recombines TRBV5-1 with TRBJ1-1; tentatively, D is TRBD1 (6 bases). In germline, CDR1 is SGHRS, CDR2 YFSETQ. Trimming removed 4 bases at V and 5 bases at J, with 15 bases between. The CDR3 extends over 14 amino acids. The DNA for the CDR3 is TGCGCCAGCAGCCTTACAGGGTCGTCGACTGAAGCTTTCTTT. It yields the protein CASSLTGSSTEAFF. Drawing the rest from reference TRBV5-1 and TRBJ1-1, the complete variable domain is KAGVTQTPRYLIKTRGQQVTLSCSPISGHRSVSWYQQTPGQGLQFLFEYFSETQRNKGNFPGRFSGRQFSNSRSEMNVSTLELGDSALYLCASSLTGSSTEAFFGQGTRLTVV.

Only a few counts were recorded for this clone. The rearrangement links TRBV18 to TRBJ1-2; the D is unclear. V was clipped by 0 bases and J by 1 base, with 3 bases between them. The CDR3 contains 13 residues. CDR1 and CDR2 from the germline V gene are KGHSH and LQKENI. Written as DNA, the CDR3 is TGTGCCAGCTCACCACCGGGTAACTATGGCTACACCTTC. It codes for CASSPPGNYGYTF.